One and the same sample provided the 7 T cell receptor beta chains below, sequenced in a study of cytomegalovirus exposure and HLA in healthy donors. In the PCR, 60 Vbeta and 13 Jbeta primers were used. Generated by immunoSEQ multiplex PCR, the TCRdb table keeps only in-frame clones and is missing some. Recorded for this sample: some 84,000 clones. Sample: PBMCs. The receptor source for this set is a man in his forties or fifties in good health and CMV-seronegative.

About this clone itself: This CDR3 is also generated by other DNA sequences in the sample. V is TRBV9 and J is TRBJ1-2; 10 bases agree with TRBD1. The CDR3 is made up of 15 amino acids. Trimming took 3 bases from V and 2 from J; bases not matched to a gene: 4. Germline loops: CDR1 SGDLS, CDR2 YYNGEE. The CDR3 region is CASSEGGQGNYGYTF. In DNA form, the CDR3 reads TGTGCCAGCAGCGAGGGGGGACAGGGGAACTATGGCTACACCTTC.

V gene TRBV28 combines with J gene TRBJ1-3; 9 positions match TRBD1. The V and J ends lost 5 bases and 3 bases, in that order; junction bases with no gene match: 8. The CDR3 is made up of 16 amino acids. The germline V gene has CDR1 MDHEN and CDR2 SYDVKM. The CDR3: CASSIGTGGGGNTIYF. CDR3 sequence (DNA): TGTGCCAGCAGTATCGGTACAGGGGGCGGTGGAAACACCATATATTTT.

The chain uses TRBV9 and TRBJ2-7; 8 bases fit TRBD1. CDR3 length equals 14 residues. The ends lost 3 bases at V and 4 bases at J; junction bases unmatched: 6. Germline CDR1 is SGDLS and CDR2 is YYNGEE. The CDR3 reads CASSASGTGYEQYF. The CDR3 region has the DNA TGTGCCAGCAGCGCCTCCGGGACAGGATACGAGCAGTACTTC.

This chain joins TRBV18 and TRBJ1-2; possible D gene TRBD1, 5 bases. The germline gives CDR1 KGHSH, CDR2 LQKENI. This CDR3 is 17 amino acids long. The ends were cut back, 4 bases at V and 3 bases at J, with 21 bases in the middle. CDR3 loop: CASSLSMTAISDYGYTF. CDR3 in DNA: TGTGCCAGCTCACTTTCCATGACAGCGATCTCTGACTATGGCTACACCTTC.

This sequence joins TRBV7-9 and TRBJ2-1; 9 positions agree with TRBD2. J was trimmed by 4 bases and V by 4 bases; bases with no gene match: 8. Germline CDR1 is SEHNR and CDR2 is FQNEAQ (reference sequence). This CDR3 is 16 amino acids long. The CDR3 bases are TGTGCCAGCAGCTGGGCTAGCGGGGTTATATACAATGAGCAGTTCTTC. Translating gives CASSWASGVIYNEQFF.

The chain carries TRBV6-5 and TRBJ1-1; TRBD1 matches at 7 bases. The CDR3 has 16 residues. The V gene's germline CDR1 is MNHEY and CDR2 SVGAGI. V dropped 0 bases and J dropped 6; count of bases not matched to a gene: 10. The CDR3 sequence: CASSYSETGAVAEAFF. The DNA for the CDR3 is TGTGCCAGCAGTTACTCGGAAACAGGGGCGGTCGCTGAAGCTTTCTTT.

V usage is TRBV18 and J usage is TRBJ2-7; 8 bases agree with TRBD1. CDR1 is KGHSH and CDR2 is LQKENI in the germline V gene. The CDR3 loop spans 16 amino acids. The V segment lost 3 bases and the J segment 7 bases; nucleotides outside the gene matches: 14. CDR3 amino acids: CASSPPGQGYSPEQYF. The CDR3 bases are TGTGCCAGCTCACCCCCCGGACAGGGATATTCCCCGGAGCAGTACTTC.